A single T cell receptor (beta chain) is shown here with its context. Its antigen is still unknown. Base qualities were left out, and no much larger clone turns up one base away. Using the deep immunoSEQ assay, multiplex PCR amplified TCR CDR3 regions from genomic DNA. For each cell subset, the extracted genomic DNA was distributed evenly across all wells of several immunoSEQ 96-well plates, and each plate served as one replicate. For sorted subsets, each replicate PCR was loaded with 200 to 250 ng genomic DNA, equivalent to approximately 33,000 T cell genomes. Purified libraries were measured with a Qubit 3.0 fluorometer, size-checked on a Bioanalyzer 2100, and measured again with the KAPA Library Quantification kit. Each immunoSEQ 96-well plate was sequenced on its own single-read 150-cycle Illumina NextSeq 550 flow cell. In the paper's pipeline: The immunoSEQ output contained only junctional sequences without quality scores, so filtering could not match that applied to full-length reads. Sequences were annotated with PyIR, a Python wrapper for IgBLAST v1.9, using IMGT germline references to assign V/J genes and CDR3. Reads with weak V/J assignments (E-value above 1e-6), missing CDR3, stop codons, out-of-frame junctions, or ambiguous translated residues were removed. V3J clonotypes were defined by identical inferred V gene, J gene, and CDR3 amino acid sequence. The percentage overlap between two repertoires was calculated by dividing the number of shared unique clonotypes by the size of the smaller repertoire. Repertoire richness was assessed with RTK rarefaction, the Chao1 estimator, and Recon v2.1 estimates of unobserved clonotypes. Generation probabilities for all TCRbeta clonotypes obtained by the gDNA method from a handful of donors were computed using OLGA. Here the immuneACCESS table is served through TCRdb, limited to in-frame sequences with V and J called. Missing clones are a known gap in these copies; in checked studies unresolved V genes cover under half, and the rest lacks a known reason. D and trimming were read from the DNA, whereas the V and J calls and clone size are those reported in that table. Recorded for this sample are roughly 1.4 million clones; roughly 98.5% of them occurred a single time. Of the sample, under 0.45% is held by the ten largest clones.

The CDR3 holds 16 amino acids from the cysteine to the phenylalanine. The read is trimmed to its CDR3 DNA, 48 bases read in frame from base 1. At the junction V is shortened by 1 base and J by 2 bases, with 12 bases in between. The germline V gene gives CDR1 as MGHDK and CDR2 as SYGVNS. The donors were healthy, HIV-negative adults with no recently reported acute infections or vaccinations. Only Caucasian adults living in Nashville, Tennessee, USA were represented among the donors. Magnetic negative selection was used to enrich CD4+ T cells, after which naive cells were positively selected on CD45RA and the negative fraction became the memory subset. Blood was collected by leukapheresis, and PBMCs were isolated by Ficoll-Histopaque density gradient centrifugation and then cryopreserved in liquid nitrogen vapor phase. Analytical flow cytometry was used to check the purity and quantity of each magnetically sorted T cell population. Genomic DNA was isolated from every sorted fraction and measured by UV absorbance on a Nanodrop 2000c.

The sample belongs to a study of shared clonotypes between healthy human individuals (dated by TCRdb to the early 2020s). Broadly, across the study: A few men and a couple of women, aged 18 to 49 years, made up the cohort. For each donor, CD4 naive and CD4 memory were each run on three plates, CD8 naive on two plates, and CD8 memory on one plate. Libraries were prepared and TCR repertoires were sequenced by different laboratories using diverse techniques, in order to increase sequencing depth and limit assay-specific biases. To estimate repertoire size and how much clonotype sharing occurs between individuals, the study deeply sequenced the blood TCR repertoires of several healthy adults. Each donor's leukapheresis produced roughly between about 0.8 and 8.9 billion PBMCs. Results and caveats for the whole study, not just this receptor: Naive subsets generally had larger estimated clonotype richness than memory subsets did. When a few donors were compared, the shared fraction of clonotypes was roughly 4.8% for naive CD4, 3.5% to 4% for naive CD8, roughly 2.5% for memory CD4, and around 0.4% for memory CD8. The small number of donors limited the genetic and exposure-history diversity represented. Pairwise subsampling indicated that sequencing depth was expected to affect the degree of clonotype sharing among donors. Even with the large sequencing depth, rarefaction of the sorted-subset datasets indicated that sequencing was incomplete. Only blood was sampled, and tissue TCR repertoires likely differ from those in blood. Compared with non-shared clonotypes, the clonotypes found in all four sorted-subset donors had higher generation probabilities.

The TCR was taken from a man aged 30 to 39 in good health. The chain employs TRBV25-1 and TRBJ1-5; the D region possibly corresponds to TRBD1 (6 bases align). What was sequenced was naive CD4+ T cells sorted from blood. The sample's cell subset or site label, decoded: CD45RA+ positively selected. CDR3 loop: CASSEFGGQGNQPQHF. The sequenced DNA is TGTGCCAGCAGTGAATTCGGGGGGCAAGGCAATCAGCCCCAGCATTTT.